Listed here are 9 T cell receptor beta chains from one sample, sequenced in a study of T cell responses to AZD1222 COVID-19 vaccine. Measured with immunoSEQ multiplex PCR; TCRdb has only the in-frame clones, and not every one. The table has some 130,000 clones, 75% to 95% seen once. The specimen comprised peripheral blood, sampled 28 days after the second AZD1222 dose. Receptor source: an adult who received the AZD1222 COVID-19 vaccine.

The V and J genes are TRBV6-2 or TRBV6-3 and TRBJ2-3, with a tentative D call TRBD1 (5 bases). Germline V lookup: CDR1 MNHEY, CDR2 SVGEGT. CDR3 size: 12 residues. The germline V and J ends were trimmed by 6 bases and 5 bases, with 9 bases remaining between them. The CDR3, as DNA: TGTGCCAGCAGCTCCAGGGAAGATACGCAGTATTTT. Translated: CASSSREDTQYF.

The chain couples TRBV7-2 to TRBJ2-1, with D uncertain. CDR1 is SGHTA, CDR2 FQGNSA, per germline. This CDR3 comprises 17 residues. V lost 2 bases and J lost 0, with 14 bases in between. The CDR3: CASSLPLTGSSYNEQFF. The CDR3 coding sequence is TGTGCCAGCAGCTTACCCCTGACTGGCAGCTCCTACAATGAGCAGTTCTTC.

The CDR3 bases are TGTGCCAGCAGCTTGGACGGGGTGGTCTACGAGCAGTACTTC. Amino acids: CASSLDGVVYEQYF. The chain uses TRBV5-5 and TRBJ2-7; a weak D match, TRBD2 (5 bases). CDR1 and CDR2 (germline): SGHKS, YYEKEE (reference sequence). The length of the CDR3 is 14 residues. V lost 0 bases and J lost 3, with 10 bases in between.

The V gene is TRBV6-5, the J gene TRBJ1-1; D is uncertain. CDR1 is MNHEY, CDR2 SVGAGI, per germline. Trimming took off 3 bases at V and 1 base at J, with 15 bases between the two ends. The CDR3 has 16 amino acids. CDR3 amino acids: CASSYSSYSQNTEAFF. The CDR3, as DNA: TGTGCCAGCAGTTATTCGTCGTACAGCCAGAACACTGAAGCTTTCTTT.

The chain has TRBV5-6 and TRBJ1-6; no firm D call. The CDR3 spans 14 residues. Germline V gives CDR1 SGHDT, CDR2 YYEEEE. Trimming pared 7 bases from V and 8 bases from J, leaving 16 bases between. The CDR3 spells CASCTGGWHSPLHF. DNA for the CDR3: TGTGCCAGCTGCACCGGAGGTTGGCATTCACCCCTCCACTTT.

The genes are TRBV7-2 and TRBJ2-4; tentative D call: TRBD2 (5 bases). Trimming pared 3 bases from V and 3 bases from J, leaving 18 bases between. CDR1 and CDR2 (germline): SGHTA, FQGNSA. This CDR3 region has 17 residues. The CDR3 here is CASSFPLDSMSKNIQYF. The CDR3 DNA reads as TGTGCCAGCAGCTTTCCGCTGGACTCTATGAGCAAAAACATTCAGTACTTC.

The rearrangement uses TRBV6-5 and TRBJ2-5, with no clear D. V lost 2 bases and J lost 0, with 7 bases in between. The CDR3 extends over 14 amino acids. Germline V gene lookup returns CDR1 MNHEY and CDR2 SVGAGI. The CDR3 is CASSYGQYQETQYF. CDR3 DNA sequence: TGTGCCAGCAGTTACGGGCAGTACCAAGAGACCCAGTACTTC.

This chain uses TRBV18 with TRBJ2-6; D is perhaps TRBD1 (5 bases). V dropped 2 bases and J dropped 1 base, with 12 bases sitting between them. CDR1 is KGHSH and CDR2 is LQKENI in the germline V gene. This CDR3 comprises 17 residues. DNA of the CDR3: TGTGCCAGCTCACCAGACCTAGGGGTGTCTGGGGCCAACGTCCTGACTTTC. Translated: CASSPDLGVSGANVLTF.

The chain is built from TRBV28 and TRBJ2-3, with D possibly matching TRBD2 (8 bases). The V end lost 3 bases, the J end lost 5 bases, and 15 bases lay between the germline ends. This CDR3 contains 15 residues. Germline V gene data show CDR1 as MDHEN and CDR2 as SYDVKM. This chain's CDR3 is CASSLNGRGLDTQYF. In nucleotides, the CDR3 is TGTGCCAGCAGTTTGAACGGGAGGGGGCTAGATACGCAGTATTTT.